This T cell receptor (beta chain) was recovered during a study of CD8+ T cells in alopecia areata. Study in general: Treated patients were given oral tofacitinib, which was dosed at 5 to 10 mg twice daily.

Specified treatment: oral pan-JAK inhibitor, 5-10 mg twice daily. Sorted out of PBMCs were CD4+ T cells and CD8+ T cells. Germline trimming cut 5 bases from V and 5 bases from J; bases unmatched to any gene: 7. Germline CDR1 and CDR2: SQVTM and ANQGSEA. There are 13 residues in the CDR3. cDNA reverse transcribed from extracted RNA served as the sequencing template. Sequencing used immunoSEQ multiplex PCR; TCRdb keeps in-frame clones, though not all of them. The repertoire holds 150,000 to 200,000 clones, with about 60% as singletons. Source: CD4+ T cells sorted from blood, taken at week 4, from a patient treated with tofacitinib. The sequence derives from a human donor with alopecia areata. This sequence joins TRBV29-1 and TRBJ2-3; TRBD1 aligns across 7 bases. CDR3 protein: CSVTLQGEDTQYF. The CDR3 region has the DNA TGCAGCGTTACCCTTCAGGGGGAAGATACGCAGTATTTT.